The sequence of this TCR beta chain was determined in a study of blood T cell repertoires in COVID-19. Study background: The study drew acute and convalescent COVID-19 samples from the United States, Italy and Spain. In each case, the material was cDNA or gDNA derived from T cells, B-cell-depleted T cells, or PBMCs.

The CDR3 has 15 residues. The junction had 4 bases not matched to a gene; V was cut back by 3 bases and J by 4 bases. Germline V gene sequence: CDR1 SGHTA, CDR2 FQGTGA. This clone was observed a single time. In the authors' workflow: Amplification from reference gene primers served as the basis for estimated nucleated cell counts. Clones were sequenced by immunoSEQ multiplex PCR, and TCRdb holds only the in-frame ones, with some missing. That table supplies the V and J calls and clone size; D and trimming were determined from the DNA. The table lists tens of thousands of clones, roughly 80% of them singletons.

Sequencing was carried out using peripheral blood. The clonotype comes from a man aged 55 to 69 with acute or convalescent COVID-19. This sequence joins TRBV7-3 and TRBJ2-3, with 10 bases that match TRBD2. CDR3 sequence: CASSLGAGGPDTQYF. CDR3 sequence (DNA): TGTGCCAGCAGCTTGGGAGCGGGGGGGCCAGATACGCAGTATTTT.